This record covers a single T cell receptor (beta chain). TCRdb re-called the RT-PCR reads through MiXCR, storing one row per CDR3 protein. This repertoire shows roughly 780,000 distinct CDR3 sequences, around a sixth found once; its top ten account for approximately 11%. This sample is part of a study of response to subunit inactivated influenza vaccine. This sample comprised PBMCs from blood, obtained more than 4 days after vaccination. The sequence came from a man in his fifties who received an inactivated influenza vaccine.

As DNA, the CDR3 is TGTGCCAGCAGCCGGAACCGCTTAAAAACAGAGACCCAGTACTTC. This translates into CASSRNRLKTETQYF. This sequence joins TRBV12-3 or TRBV12-4 and TRBJ2-5; the D is unclear. The CDR3 is 15 residues long. The V end was cut by 6 bases, the J end by 4 bases, with 18 bases between.